This T cell receptor beta chain emerged from a study of T-cell reconstitution after alpha-beta-depleted transplantation in children. Preparation of the TCRbeta library was carried out with unique molecular identifiers. MiXCR, run by TCRdb on the PCR reads, gives a single entry per CDR3 protein. The top ten hold 5.5% to 6.5% of the sample, which has around 190,000 distinct CDR3 sequences, under 8.5% seen once. Trimming cost V 6 bases and J 8 bases, with 11 bases left between them. This CDR3 region has 13 residues. Germline CDR1 is SGHTA and CDR2 is FQGNSA. This clonotype was recorded a few times. Sequencing used PBMCs, obtained before TCRalphabeta/CD19-depleted stem cell transplant. This rearrangement joins TRBV7-2 to TRBJ1-6; no clear D. This TCR was sampled from a boy aged 2-9 years with acute lymphoblastic leukemia, due to receive a stem cell transplant. Written as DNA, the CDR3 is TGTGCCAGCAGGAGAGGCCGGGATTCACCCCTCCACTTT. Amino acid sequence: CASRRGRDSPLHF. Supplemented by reference TRBV7-2 and TRBJ1-6, the full variable domain reads GAGVSQSPSNKVTEKGKDVELRCDPISGHTALYWYRQSLGQGLEFLIYFQGNSAPDKSGLPSDRFSAERTGGSVSTLTIQRTQQEDSAVYLCASRRGRDSPLHFGNGTRLTVT.